What follows describes a single T cell receptor beta chain. This clone occurred a few times. Its specific antigen is unknown. No much larger clonotype is one base removed from it; base qualities were not supplied. The data stem from a study of cytomegalovirus exposure and HLA in healthy donors (dated by TCRdb to the late 2010s). Concerning the study at large: According to an earlier analysis of 587 of the donors, 200 million or so T cells yielded 117 million unique TCR beta sequences and around 280 Gb of sequence data. About 300 gigabases of sequencing data and around 85 million unique TCR sequences made up an early release that covered about 640 HLA-typed donors. Among the roughly 380 genotyped donors, around 81% belonged to the genetic ancestry cluster associated with self-reported Caucasian donors. The aim of the study was to test whether cataloging public T cell receptors could identify signatures of past pathogen exposure. The study used immunosequencing to profile the T cell repertoires of several hundred subjects and linked those repertoires to cytomegalovirus serostatus. A separate validation cohort of 100 to 150 different subjects was used in addition to the roughly 720-subject first cohort. High-throughput TCR immunosequencing, statistical association of individual TCRs with disease status, and machine learning were combined to predict cytomegalovirus infection status. In a later analysis, previously published TCR beta repertoires from fewer than 750 donors were re-analyzed and high-resolution HLA genotyping was added so that TCR occurrence patterns could be studied. Rather than using new phenotypic data, the later analysis identified candidate immune exposures from TCR beta sequences and from how often those sequences occurred across donors. An earlier analysis of around 580 of the donors used high-throughput TCR beta sequencing to judge whether each TCR beta V gene segment behaved as functional or pseudogenic. Donor age, sex, ethnicity and CMV serostatus were compiled alongside the repertoire data. A later genetic analysis took genome-wide SNP genotypes for about three fifths of the 666 donors and used that subset as a discovery cohort. All discovery cohort repertoires had been generated using a single sequencing platform. Both class I and class II loci were covered by HLA typing, at four-digit resolution. Typing coverage differed by locus: A, B, C, DRB1 and DQB1 were typed in roughly 620-630 donors, DQA1 in approximately 520, DPA1 in some 610, and DPB1 in 450 to 480. A few DR-DQ haplotypes were treated as single units for association and clustering because of strong linkage in the cohort. Among around 400 genotyped donors of the cohort, an average of about 240,000 unique TCR beta nucleotide sequences were sequenced per donor, roughly 20% of them non-productive. On the study overall, not on this receptor specifically: Three of the identified cytomegalovirus-associated TCR beta chains were confirmed in vitro to be specific for cytomegalovirus antigens. Linkage disequilibrium might explain the correlated functional status among segregating V segments, but an unknown experimental factor could not be excluded. Because counts were too low, some 16 rarely observed V segments, including chromosome 9 orphons, were excluded from the earlier analysis of 587 of the donors. This cohort had only TCR beta chains sequenced, and the lack of alpha or paired-chain data limited which features could be detected. Because some donors lacked HLA typing at each locus, the association tests relied only on the typed subset. Most CMV-associated TCR beta chains appeared to be HLA-restricted in a later analysis, and the HLA associations seemed to be driven largely by CMV exposure. The classifier was reported to diagnose cytomegalovirus status with high specificity and sensitivity in both the original cohort and the validation cohort. A later analysis found that TCR association rates varied across HLA loci, with DRB1 alleles showing the most associated TCRs and HLA-C alleles the fewest. At a false discovery rate of 0.05, a later analysis linked 16,000 or so TCR beta sequences to specific HLA alleles. Broadly in line with IMGT annotations, most TCR beta V segments showed up in productive rearrangements about 87% or about 30% of the time in an earlier analysis of approximately 640 of the donors. A total of 150 to 200 TCR beta chains were listed by the study as associated with cytomegalovirus. A cluster of highly shared sequence variants was judged likely to be a technical artifact of the sequencing pipeline. A further reported finding was that TCR beta sequences accurately predicted the HLA-A and HLA-B alleles for most subjects in the first cohort. An association between a missense DCLRE1C variant and V-gene and J-gene trimming of TCR beta chains was found in a later genetic analysis and replicated in an independent cohort. According to a later genetic analysis, donors in an Asian-associated ancestry cluster had fewer N-insertions in productive TCRs than the approximately 700-donor mean. The authors suggested that the approach could potentially be generalized to other disease states and immunological phenotypes. In a later analysis, HLA-associated TCR beta chains were found to be more clonally expanded and to have lower generation probabilities than equally common non-associated chains. For the cohort, immune exposure information was limited to CMV serostatus. Most TCR sequences were observed very rarely across donors, whereas some public TCRs were present in many individuals. Strong co-occurrence of HLA alleles, especially DR and DQ, made assigning TCR associations to individual alleles difficult. A later analysis reported that several top co-occurrence clusters appeared linked to parvovirus B19, influenza, CMV and Epstein-Barr virus. Presence/absence analyses assumed roughly uniform sequencing depth across donors, an assumption that may not hold.

Libraries were prepared through the immunoSEQ multiplex PCR assay. A mixture of 60 forward primers for TCR Vbeta segments and 13 reverse primers for TCR Jbeta segments was used in the multiplex PCR. The CDR3 region of rearranged TCR beta genes was amplified from genomic DNA with a multiplex PCR assay. Amplified TCR beta libraries were sequenced as 87-base-pair reads on the Illumina HiSeq System. The paper's data handling went like this. In a later analysis, tens of millions of unique TCR beta chains were counted across the 650 to 750 repertoires, and around 11 million of these chains were shared by at least two donors. Raw reads were error-corrected and collapsed into unique sequences by a nearest-neighbor algorithm in which closely related sequences were merged to remove PCR and sequencing errors. V, D and J gene segments were assigned by aligning CDR3 sequences to IMGT reference sequences. For a sequence to be retained, a match of at least six nucleotides to both a V gene segment and a J gene segment was required. Rearrangements were called productive when the CDR3 lacked stop codons and stayed in frame with V and J; all others were non-productive. CDR3 was defined according to IMGT convention as the region running from the second conserved V-encoded cysteine to the conserved J-encoded phenylalanine. The earlier analysis of about 610 of the donors excluded sequences that lacked an unambiguous match to a single V gene segment. In an earlier analysis of some 590 of the donors, V segments were called functional above 56.7% productive rearrangements and were called segregating when the between-donor standard deviation exceeded 5%. To diagnose cytomegalovirus status from the catalog of TCR beta chain sequences, a statistical classification framework was built. A later analysis assigned V and J genes by comparing TCR nucleotide sequences with IMGT/GENE-DB human TR gene sequences. The TCRdist pipeline was used in a later analysis to assign CDR3 sequences and most-parsimonious VDJ recombination scenarios. In a later analysis, every TCR beta chain was defined by the combination of its CDR3 amino acid sequence and its V-gene family, and reads without a unique V-gene family were dropped. In a later analysis, 450 to 600 highly shared, low-generation-probability nucleotide sequences were removed to address suspected cross-contamination and a sequencing artifact. A later analysis calculated a clonal expansion index for each public chain from normalized within-repertoire ranks of inferred template counts. In a later analysis, generation probabilities were computed using a VDJ recombination model fitted to out-of-frame rearrangements, and the results were checked against IGoR. A later analysis scored TCR-TCR, TCR-HLA and TCR-CMV co-occurrence with hypergeometric tests, applying a repertoire-size bias correction to TCR pairs. A later analysis estimated false discovery rates by permuting HLA or CMV assignments 20 times. In a later analysis, co-occurring TCRs were grouped with DBSCAN, and TCRdist sequence similarity was added when clustering was performed within HLA-allele-positive subsets. For co-occurrence clustering, repertoires with fewer than 30,000 or more than 120,000 public chains were excluded, along with five repertoires with anomalous nucleotide sharing. The source is immuneACCESS, and TCRdb retained only in-frame sequences with V and J called. Part of the clones is not carried over; for the studies checked, unresolved V genes explain less than half of this, and the remainder is unexplained. For V, J and clone size, that table is used; D and trimming come from the DNA. The sample table lists roughly 150,000 clones, around 80% of them with a count of one. The top ten constitute approximately 14% of the sample.

The cohort was made up of 666 healthy bone marrow donors. At the time of sampling, every cohort member was nominally healthy, though immune exposures that went unrecorded were likely present. The donor tested CMV seronegative, placing the donor among the roughly 350 seronegative members of the cohort. Each donor provided a peripheral blood sample, and peripheral blood mononuclear cells were used for TCR beta sequencing. The Qiagen DNeasy Blood Extraction Kit was used to extract genomic DNA from the blood cell samples. The receptor's source is a middle-aged woman in good health and CMV-seronegative. Material for sequencing was PBMCs.

The DNA reads as follows: TGTGCCAGCAGGGGGACAGAAGGCAACTATGGCTACACCTTC. This gives the protein CASRGTEGNYGYTF. The chain employs TRBV6-5 and TRBJ1-2; the junction holds 7 bases that match TRBD1. V lost 6 bases and J lost 2 bases, and the count of bases not matched to a germline gene is 6. CDR1 and CDR2 are read off the germline V gene as MNHEY and SVGAGI. Including cysteine and phenylalanine, the CDR3 has 14 amino acids. The sequence is cut down to CDR3 DNA, 42 bases in frame from base 1.